This TCR beta chain was sequenced for a study of blood T cell repertoires in COVID-19. In the study overall: Nucleic acid was either cDNA or gDNA, and it came from T cells, B-cell-depleted T cells, or PBMCs.

Between the trimmed V and J ends, which lost 1 base and 3 bases, there was a span of 5 bases. Per the germline V gene, CDR1 is SGHRS and CDR2 is YFSETQ. The CDR3 covers 13 residues. In the authors' workflow: Counts of nucleated cells, estimated from reference gene primer amplification, were obtained. TCRdb's copy holds only in-frame clones and misses some; the assay was immunoSEQ multiplex PCR. For V, J and clone size, that table is used; D and trimming come from the DNA. Of 150,000 to 200,000 clones listed, around 84% are singletons. Input material: peripheral blood. The clonotype originates from a woman aged 70-85 years with COVID-19, enrolled during active disease. This chain connects TRBV5-1 to TRBJ2-1; tentative D call: TRBD1 (5 bases). As DNA, the CDR3 is TGCGCCAGCAGCTTGACAGGCTACAATGAGCAGTTCTTC. Amino acid sequence: CASSLTGYNEQFF.